A selection of T cell receptor beta chains follows, all from one sample in a study of blood T cell repertoires in COVID-19. The repertoire was sequenced with immunoSEQ multiplex PCR; TCRdb's copy has only in-frame clones and lacks some. The table has hundreds of thousands of clones, 86% seen once; the top ten hold about 12%. Sequencing used peripheral blood. The source is a woman in her 70s with COVID-19, enrolled during active disease. Both conserved end residues are trimmed from each CDR3. Fields, in order: clone size, V gene, CDR3 protein. Clone sizes are given selectively: once, few, many, or a class where the clone is expanded.

size: -
V: TRBV14
CDR3: ASSQLQGHLTDTQY

size: once
V: TRBV7-2
CDR3: ASSLAGGRTEAF

size: -
V: TRBV19
CDR3: ASSPYQGEVGTGELF

size: -
V: TRBV5-1
CDR3: ASSDREGDGYT

size: -
V: TRBV19
CDR3: ASSHLGDRAAYGYT

size: -
V: TRBV3-1/TRBV3-2
CDR3: ASSPRTGGGEQY

size: -
V: TRBV9
CDR3: ASSPGTKNTGELF

size: -
V: TRBV2
CDR3: ASSERDGYT

size: -
V: TRBV6-1
CDR3: ASSEEQGPYEQY

size: -
V: TRBV28
CDR3: ASSPRGRLETQY

size: -
V: TRBV11-1
CDR3: ASSLEDRTLYEQY

size: -
V: TRBV7-3
CDR3: ASSGRQGFSEANYGYT

size: few
V: TRBV19
CDR3: ASSIRLAGDTQY

size: -
V: TRBV2
CDR3: ASLMNTEAF

size: -
V: TRBV18
CDR3: ASSRGQGFSEQF

size: once
V: TRBV10-3
CDR3: AISESSYYGYT

size: -
V: TRBV18
CDR3: ASSRSTGNTEAF

size: -
V: TRBV21-1
CDR3: ASSKVTLLGGKYEQY

size: -
V: TRBV15
CDR3: ATSRDRRGVFAGELF

size: -
V: TRBV6-6
CDR3: ASSYWQATNEKLF

size: -
V: TRBV15
CDR3: ATSRDQGTGIITEAF

size: -
V: TRBV6-5
CDR3: ASSNRGSYQETQY

size: -
V: TRBV19
CDR3: ASNQGFNSYNEQF

size: -
V: TRBV7-9
CDR3: ASRPSSGGPYGYT

size: many
V: TRBV6-5
CDR3: ASRWTGGKVSEAF

size: -
V: TRBV9
CDR3: ASSVGGRNNEQY